This passage covers 14 T cell receptor beta chains from one sample sequenced in a study of beta chain features in type 1 diabetes. Sequencing targeted expressed TCRB transcripts, as all isolated RNA had been reverse transcribed. Sequenced by immunoSEQ multiplex PCR; TCRdb stores in-frame clones only, minus some. The repertoire holds more than 140,000 clones, 9% to 10% seen once, with approximately 0.69% in the top ten. The sequenced sample consisted of central memory CD4+ T cells from blood. The origin of the receptors is a woman in her thirties or forties in good health.

This chain connects TRBV10-3 to TRBJ2-1; D may be TRBD1 (6 bases). CDR3 length: 14 amino acids. V gave up 10 bases and J gave up 4 bases, with 17 bases separating them. Per the germline V gene, CDR1 is ENHRY and CDR2 is SYGVKD. CDR3 region: CATNSGQSYNEQFF. For the CDR3, the DNA is TGTGCCACTAATAGTGGACAGTCTTACAATGAGCAGTTCTTC.

This clone was recorded many times. The chain couples TRBV6-5 to TRBJ2-3; possible D gene TRBD2, 7 bases. Between the trimmed V and J ends, which lost 8 bases and 2 bases, there was a span of 14 bases. CDR1 and CDR2 (germline): MNHEY, SVGAGI. The CDR3 runs to 14 residues. The CDR3 is CASGVRGATDTQYF. The CDR3 DNA reads TGTGCCAGCGGGGTCCGGGGGGCCACAGATACGCAGTATTTT.

This chain links TRBV6-5 with TRBJ1-2, with D possibly TRBD1 on 6 matching bases. This CDR3 is built from 15 residues. V lost 2 bases to trimming and J lost 5 bases, with 15 bases between them. From germline, CDR1 is MNHEY and CDR2 SVGAGI. DNA of the CDR3: TGTGCCAGCAGTTACCGTGGACAGATCGGATATGGCTACACCTTC. Translated: CASSYRGQIGYGYTF.

Only a few counts were recorded for this clone. V and J are TRBV4-2 and TRBJ1-2; tentative D call: TRBD1 (6 bases). CDR1 is LGHNA and CDR2 is YNFKEQ in the germline V gene. V lost 4 bases and J 4 bases, leaving 13 bases between the germline ends. The CDR3 loop spans 14 amino acids. The CDR3 loop is CASSRDNRGYGYTF. CDR3 DNA sequence: TGTGCCAGCAGCCGGGACAATCGGGGCTATGGCTACACCTTC.

The chain recombines TRBV25-1 with TRBJ2-5; D perhaps matches TRBD2 (6 bases). The V end lost 5 bases, the J end lost 5 bases, and 21 bases lay between the germline ends. Germline V gene data show CDR1 as MGHDK and CDR2 as SYGVNS. The CDR3 totals 16 residues. The CDR3 DNA sequence: TGTGCCAGCAGTTCACTTCGGGGGTTGGGCGACGAGACCCAGTACTTC. Translated, it gives CASSSLRGLGDETQYF.

The sample holds many counts of this clone. The gene calls are TRBV7-9 and TRBJ2-5; D is uncertain. Germline lookup yields CDR1 SEHNR and CDR2 FQNEAQ (reference sequence). CDR3 length: 15 amino acids. The germline V and J ends were trimmed by 4 bases and 1 base, with 13 bases remaining between them. The CDR3 DNA sequence: TGTGCCAGCAGCTATCGGGTCCTGGGCCAAGAGACCCAGTACTTC. Protein: CASSYRVLGQETQYF.

Only a few counts were recorded for this clone. This CDR3 is CASSLAPQGGETQYF. For the CDR3, the DNA is TGCGCCAGCAGCTTGGCCCCACAGGGCGGAGAGACCCAGTACTTC. The chain uses TRBV5-1 and TRBJ2-5, with D possibly being TRBD1 (6 bases). Per the germline V gene, CDR1 is SGHRS and CDR2 is YFSETQ. V gave up 0 bases and J gave up 4 bases, with 13 bases separating them. The CDR3 length is 15 residues.

This clone showed up just a few times. The chain is built from TRBV19 and TRBJ2-4, with D possibly being TRBD2 (6 bases). In germline, CDR1 is LNHDA, CDR2 SQIVND (reference sequence). V dropped 7 bases and J dropped 1 base, with 14 bases sitting between them. The CDR3 is 15 amino acids. CDR3: CASTQPAGAKNIQYF. The CDR3 region has the DNA TGTGCCAGTACTCAGCCGGCGGGGGCCAAAAACATTCAGTACTTC.

V usage is TRBV11-2 and J usage is TRBJ1-2; TRBD1 matches 9 bases. Germline V CDR1 and CDR2: SGHAT, FQNNGV. There are 18 residues in the CDR3. J was trimmed by 5 bases and V by 7 bases; bases with no gene match: 20. The chain's CDR3 is CASNPIQNRRQGVYGYTF. The CDR3, as DNA: TGTGCCAGCAACCCTATCCAAAATCGTAGACAGGGGGTTTATGGCTACACCTTC.

This clone was picked up a small number of times. The chain joins TRBV7-8 to TRBJ1-5; D is possibly TRBD1 (5 bases). The germline gives CDR1 SGHVS, CDR2 FQNEAQ. CDR3 length: 13 amino acids. The V end was cut by 2 bases, the J end by 7 bases, with 9 bases between. CDR3 in amino acids: CASSLQGGQPQHF. The CDR3 DNA follows: TGTGCCAGCAGCTTACAGGGAGGCCAGCCCCAGCATTTT.

V and J are TRBV2 and TRBJ2-7; 8 bases line up with TRBD1. CDR1 and CDR2 from the germline V gene are SNHLY and FYNNEI. This CDR3 has 14 residues. V dropped 4 bases and J dropped 1; count of bases not matched to a gene: 3. DNA of the CDR3: TGTGCCAGCAGTGGACAGGGGAGGTCCTACGAGCAGTACTTC. This gives the protein CASSGQGRSYEQYF. Variable domain in full (rest from reference TRBV2 and TRBJ2-7): EPEVTQTPSHQVTQMGQEVILRCVPISNHLYFYWYRQILGQKVEFLVSFYNNEISEKSEIFDDQFSVERPDGSNFTLKIRSTKLEDSAMYFCASSGQGRSYEQYFGPGTRLTVT.

The V call is TRBV29-1, the J call TRBJ2-3; D remains unclear. This CDR3 is 13 amino acids long. Looked up from germline, CDR1 is SQVTM and CDR2 is ANQGSEA. Deletions cut 1 base from V and 4 bases from J, with 9 bases between. The CDR3 is CSVEVQIADTQYF. CDR3 DNA sequence: TGCAGCGTTGAAGTCCAGATCGCAGATACGCAGTATTTT.

This clone was observed many times. The V and J genes are TRBV7-2 and TRBJ1-2; D call uncertain. This CDR3 spans 16 amino acids. CDR1 is SGHTA and CDR2 is FQGNSA in the germline V gene. Between the trimmed V and J ends, which lost 5 bases and 0 bases, there was a span of 16 bases. The CDR3 reads CASSPGGRASNYGYTF. For the CDR3, the DNA is TGTGCCAGCAGCCCCGGAGGGAGGGCTTCTAACTATGGCTACACCTTC.

The chain joins TRBV15 to TRBJ2-2; the D gene is possibly TRBD1 (6 bases). Germline loops: CDR1 LNHNV, CDR2 YYDKDF (reference sequence). The CDR3 spans 14 residues. Trimming took 10 bases from V and 0 from J, leaving 12 bases between them. The CDR3 region has the DNA TGTGCCAACAGGACAGTCGCGAACACCGGGGAGCTGTTTTTT. Protein product: CANRTVANTGELFF.